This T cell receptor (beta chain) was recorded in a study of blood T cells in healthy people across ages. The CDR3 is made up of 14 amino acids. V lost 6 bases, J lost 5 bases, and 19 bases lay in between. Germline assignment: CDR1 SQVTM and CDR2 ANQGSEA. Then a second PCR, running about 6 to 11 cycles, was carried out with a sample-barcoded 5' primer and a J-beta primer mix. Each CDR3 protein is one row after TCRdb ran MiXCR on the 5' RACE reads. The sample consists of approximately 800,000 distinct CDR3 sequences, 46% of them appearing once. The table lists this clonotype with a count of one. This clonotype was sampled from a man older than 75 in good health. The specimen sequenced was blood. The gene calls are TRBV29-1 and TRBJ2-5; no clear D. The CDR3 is CSVAASLRLETQYF. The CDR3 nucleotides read TGCAGCGTGGCAGCGTCTCTTCGGTTGGAGACCCAGTACTTC.